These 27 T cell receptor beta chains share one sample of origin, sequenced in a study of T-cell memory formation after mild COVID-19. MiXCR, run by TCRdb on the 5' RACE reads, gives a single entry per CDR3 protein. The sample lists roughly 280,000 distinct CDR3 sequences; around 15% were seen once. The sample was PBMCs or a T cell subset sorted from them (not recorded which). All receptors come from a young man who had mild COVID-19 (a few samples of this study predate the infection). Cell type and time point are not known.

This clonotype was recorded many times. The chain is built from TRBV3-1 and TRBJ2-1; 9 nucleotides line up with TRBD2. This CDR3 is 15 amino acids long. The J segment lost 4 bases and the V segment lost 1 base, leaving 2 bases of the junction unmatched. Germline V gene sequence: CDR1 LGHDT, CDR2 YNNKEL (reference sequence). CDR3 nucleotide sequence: TGTGCCAGCAGCCAAGGCGGGGGGGCGTACAATGAGCAGTTCTTC. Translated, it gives CASSQGGGAYNEQFF.

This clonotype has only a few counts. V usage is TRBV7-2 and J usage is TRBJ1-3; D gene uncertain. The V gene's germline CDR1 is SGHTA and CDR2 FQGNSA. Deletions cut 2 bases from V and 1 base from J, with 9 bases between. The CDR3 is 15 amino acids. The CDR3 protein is CASSLSRGSGNTIYF. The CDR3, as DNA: TGTGCCAGCAGCTTAAGTCGAGGTTCTGGAAACACCATATATTTT.

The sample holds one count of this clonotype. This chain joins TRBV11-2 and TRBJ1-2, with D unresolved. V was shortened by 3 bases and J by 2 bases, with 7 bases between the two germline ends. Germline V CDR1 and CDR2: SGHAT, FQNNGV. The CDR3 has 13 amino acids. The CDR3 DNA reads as TGTGCCAGCAGCTTTAGTGGGAACTATGGCTACACCTTC. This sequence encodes CASSFSGNYGYTF.

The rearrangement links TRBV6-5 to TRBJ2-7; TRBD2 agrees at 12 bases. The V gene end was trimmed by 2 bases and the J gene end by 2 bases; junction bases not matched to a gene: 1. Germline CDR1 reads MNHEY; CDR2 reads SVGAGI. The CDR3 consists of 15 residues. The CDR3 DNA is TGTGCCAGCAGTTACGCTAGCGGGGGGGCCTACGAGCAGTACTTC. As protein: CASSYASGGAYEQYF.

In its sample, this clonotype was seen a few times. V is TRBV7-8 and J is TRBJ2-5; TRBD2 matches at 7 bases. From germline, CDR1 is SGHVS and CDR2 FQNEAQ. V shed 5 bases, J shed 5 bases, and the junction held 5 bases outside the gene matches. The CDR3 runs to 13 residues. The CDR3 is CASSPLGGETQYF. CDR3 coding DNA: TGTGCCAGCAGCCCGCTGGGGGGGGAGACCCAGTACTTC.

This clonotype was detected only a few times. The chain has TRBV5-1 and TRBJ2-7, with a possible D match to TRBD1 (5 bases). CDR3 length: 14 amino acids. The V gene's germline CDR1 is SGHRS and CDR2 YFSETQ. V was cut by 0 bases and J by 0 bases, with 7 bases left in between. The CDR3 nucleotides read TGCGCCAGCAGCTTGGGACAGCCCTCCTACGAGCAGTACTTC. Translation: CASSLGQPSYEQYF.

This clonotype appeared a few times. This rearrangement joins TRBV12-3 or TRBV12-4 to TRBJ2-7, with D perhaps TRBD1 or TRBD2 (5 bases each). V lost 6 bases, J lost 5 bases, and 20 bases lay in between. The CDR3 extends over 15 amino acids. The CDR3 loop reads CASRARDAATHEQYF. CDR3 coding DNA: TGTGCCAGCAGGGCCCGGGACGCGGCCACCCACGAGCAGTACTTC.

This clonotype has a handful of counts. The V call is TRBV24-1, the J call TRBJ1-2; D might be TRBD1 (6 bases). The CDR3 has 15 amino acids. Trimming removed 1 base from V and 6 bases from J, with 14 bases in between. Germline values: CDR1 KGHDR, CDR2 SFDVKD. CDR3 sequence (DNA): TGTGCCACCAGTGATTTCGGGGGGGACAAGCATGGCTACACCTTC. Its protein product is CATSDFGGDKHGYTF.

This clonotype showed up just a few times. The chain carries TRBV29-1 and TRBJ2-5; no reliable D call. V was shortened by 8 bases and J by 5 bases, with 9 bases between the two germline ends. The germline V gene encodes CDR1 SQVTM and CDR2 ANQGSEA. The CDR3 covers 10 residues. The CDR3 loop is CSTLEETQYF. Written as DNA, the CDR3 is TGCAGCACCTTGGAGGAGACCCAGTACTTC.

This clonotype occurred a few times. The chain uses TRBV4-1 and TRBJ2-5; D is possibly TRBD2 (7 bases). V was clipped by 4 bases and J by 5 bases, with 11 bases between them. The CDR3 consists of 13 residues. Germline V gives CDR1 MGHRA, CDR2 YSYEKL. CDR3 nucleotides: TGCGCCAGCAGCCGAGGGGGGGCGGAGACCCAGTACTTC. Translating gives CASSRGGAETQYF.

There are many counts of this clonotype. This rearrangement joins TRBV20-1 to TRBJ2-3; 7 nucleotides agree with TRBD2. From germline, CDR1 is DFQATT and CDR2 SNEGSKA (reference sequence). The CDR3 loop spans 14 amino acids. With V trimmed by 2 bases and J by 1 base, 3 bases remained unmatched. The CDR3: CSARLGGGTDTQYF. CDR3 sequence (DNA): TGCAGTGCTAGATTGGGGGGGGGCACAGATACGCAGTATTTT.

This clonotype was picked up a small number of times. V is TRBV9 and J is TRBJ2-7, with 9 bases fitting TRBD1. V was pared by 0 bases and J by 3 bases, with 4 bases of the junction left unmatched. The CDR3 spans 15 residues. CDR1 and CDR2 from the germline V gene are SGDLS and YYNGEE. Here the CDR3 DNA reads TGTGCCAGCAGCGTAGATCCGGGACAGGGCTACGAGCAGTACTTC. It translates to CASSVDPGQGYEQYF. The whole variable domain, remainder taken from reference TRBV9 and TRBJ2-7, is DSGVTQTPKHLITATGQRVTLRCSPRSGDLSVYWYQQSLDQGLQFLIQYYNGEERAKGNILERFSAQQFPDLHSELNLSSLELGDSALYFCASSVDPGQGYEQYFGPGTRLTVT.

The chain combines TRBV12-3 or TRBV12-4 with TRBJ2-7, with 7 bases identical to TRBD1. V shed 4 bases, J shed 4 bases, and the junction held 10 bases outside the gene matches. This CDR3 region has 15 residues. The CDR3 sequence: CASSSTGTAAYEQYF. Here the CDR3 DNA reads TGTGCCAGCAGTTCTACCGGGACAGCAGCATACGAGCAGTACTTC.

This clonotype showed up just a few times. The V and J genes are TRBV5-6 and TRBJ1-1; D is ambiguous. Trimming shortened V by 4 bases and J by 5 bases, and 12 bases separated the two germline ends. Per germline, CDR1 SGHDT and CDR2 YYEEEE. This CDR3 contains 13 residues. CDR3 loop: CASSPRVGTEAFF. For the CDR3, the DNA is TGTGCCAGCAGCCCGCGCGTGGGAACTGAAGCTTTCTTT.

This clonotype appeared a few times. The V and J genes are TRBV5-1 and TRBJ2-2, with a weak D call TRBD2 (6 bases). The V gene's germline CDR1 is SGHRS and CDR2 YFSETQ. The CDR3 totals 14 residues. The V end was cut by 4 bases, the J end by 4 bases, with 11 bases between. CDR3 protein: CASSMGGITGELFF. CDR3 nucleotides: TGCGCCAGCAGCATGGGGGGAATCACCGGGGAGCTGTTTTTT.

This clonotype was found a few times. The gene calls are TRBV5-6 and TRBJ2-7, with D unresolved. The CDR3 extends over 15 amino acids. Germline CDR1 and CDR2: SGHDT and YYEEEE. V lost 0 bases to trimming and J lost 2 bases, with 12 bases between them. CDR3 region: CASSLAWKGPYEQYF. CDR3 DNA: TGTGCCAGCAGCTTGGCCTGGAAGGGCCCCTACGAGCAGTACTTC.

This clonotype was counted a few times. In DNA form, the CDR3 reads TGCAGCGTTGGGACCACGGAGGGCTACACCTTC. The encoded protein is CSVGTTEGYTF. This chain joins TRBV29-1 and TRBJ1-2; D not resolved. In germline, CDR1 is SQVTM, CDR2 ANQGSEA. The CDR3 has 11 residues. Trimming removed 4 bases from V and 8 bases from J, with 11 bases in between.

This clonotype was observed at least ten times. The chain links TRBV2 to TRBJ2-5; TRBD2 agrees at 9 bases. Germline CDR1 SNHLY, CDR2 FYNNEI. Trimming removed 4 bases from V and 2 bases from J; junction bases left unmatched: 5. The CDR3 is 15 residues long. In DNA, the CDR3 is TGTGCCAGCAGTGGGGGTAGCGGGGGACAAGAGACCCAGTACTTC. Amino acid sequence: CASSGGSGGQETQYF.

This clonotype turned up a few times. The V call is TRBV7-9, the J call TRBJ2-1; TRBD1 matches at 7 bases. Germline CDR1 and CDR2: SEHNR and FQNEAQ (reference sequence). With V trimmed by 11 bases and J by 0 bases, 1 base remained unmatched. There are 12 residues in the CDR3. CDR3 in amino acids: CAGDSSYNEQFF. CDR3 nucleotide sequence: TGTGCCGGGGACAGCTCCTACAATGAGCAGTTCTTC.

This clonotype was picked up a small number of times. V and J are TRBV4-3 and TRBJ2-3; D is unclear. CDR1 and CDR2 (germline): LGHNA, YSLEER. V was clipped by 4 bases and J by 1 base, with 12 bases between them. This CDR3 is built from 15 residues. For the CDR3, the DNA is TGCGCCAGCAGCCGAAGAGCGCAGGGCACAGATACGCAGTATTTT. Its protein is CASSRRAQGTDTQYF.

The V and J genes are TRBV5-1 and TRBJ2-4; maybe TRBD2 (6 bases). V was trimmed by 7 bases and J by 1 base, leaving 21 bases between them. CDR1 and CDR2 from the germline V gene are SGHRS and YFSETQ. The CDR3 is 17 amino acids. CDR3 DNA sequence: TGCGCCAGCCTGGGGGGACGGTTTCGTTGGGCCAAAAACATTCAGTACTTC. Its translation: CASLGGRFRWAKNIQYF.

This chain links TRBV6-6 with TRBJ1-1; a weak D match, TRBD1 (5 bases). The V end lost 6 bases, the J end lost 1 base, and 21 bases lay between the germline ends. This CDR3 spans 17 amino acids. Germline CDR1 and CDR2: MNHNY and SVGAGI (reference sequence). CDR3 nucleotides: TGTGCCAGCAGCCGAGGGATTCTAGGAAGGGGGAACACTGAAGCTTTCTTT. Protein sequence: CASSRGILGRGNTEAFF.

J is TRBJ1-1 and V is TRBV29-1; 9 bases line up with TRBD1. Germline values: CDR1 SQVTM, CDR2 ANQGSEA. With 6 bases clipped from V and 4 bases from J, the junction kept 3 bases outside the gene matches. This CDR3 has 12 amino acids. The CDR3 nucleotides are TGCAGCGTCGCGACAGGGGGCACTGAAGCTTTCTTT. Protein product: CSVATGGTEAFF.

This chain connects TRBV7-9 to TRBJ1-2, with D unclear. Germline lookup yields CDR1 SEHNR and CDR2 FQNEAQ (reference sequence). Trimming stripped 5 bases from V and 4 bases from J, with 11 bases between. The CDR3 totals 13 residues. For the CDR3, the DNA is TGTGCCAGCAGCCTCCCTCGGCGCTATGGCTACACCTTC. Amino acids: CASSLPRRYGYTF.

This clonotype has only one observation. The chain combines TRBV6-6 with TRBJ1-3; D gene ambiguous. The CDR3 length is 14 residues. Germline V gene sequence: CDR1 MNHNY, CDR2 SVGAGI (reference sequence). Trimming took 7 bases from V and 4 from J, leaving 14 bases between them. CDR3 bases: TGTGCCAGCAACTTACCGGCGAGAGGAAACACCATATATTTT. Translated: CASNLPARGNTIYF.

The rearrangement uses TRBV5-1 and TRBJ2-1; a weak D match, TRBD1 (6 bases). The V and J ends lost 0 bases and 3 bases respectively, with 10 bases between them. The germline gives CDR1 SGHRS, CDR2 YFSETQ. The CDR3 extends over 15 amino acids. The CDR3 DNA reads TGCGCCAGCAGCTTGGCAGGGGACAACTACAATGAGCAGTTCTTC. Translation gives CASSLAGDNYNEQFF.

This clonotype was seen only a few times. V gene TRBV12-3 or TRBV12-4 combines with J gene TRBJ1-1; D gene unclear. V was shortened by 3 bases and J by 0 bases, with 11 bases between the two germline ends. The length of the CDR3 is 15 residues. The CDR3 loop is CASSLSGFMNTEAFF. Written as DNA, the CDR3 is TGTGCCAGCAGTTTGTCGGGATTCATGAACACTGAAGCTTTCTTT.